A single sample gave rise to the 10 T cell receptor beta chains below, sequenced in a study of cytomegalovirus exposure and HLA in healthy donors. The primer mix had 60 Vbeta and 13 Jbeta primers. Clones were sequenced by immunoSEQ multiplex PCR, and TCRdb holds only the in-frame ones, with some missing. The sample holds some 140,000 clones; about 80% are singletons and the top ten take around 1.3%. The specimen sequenced was PBMCs. These receptors were taken from a male donor in good health and CMV-seropositive.

This sequence joins TRBV15 and TRBJ2-1; 10 positions agree with TRBD2. The CDR3 sequence is 21 residues long. Germline-derived CDR1 and CDR2 are LNHNV and YYDKDF (reference sequence). V trimming: 4 bases; J trimming: 0 bases; junction bases outside the gene matches: 18. CDR3 residues: CATSNPPGLAVGGGSYNEQFF. DNA of the CDR3: TGTGCCACCAGCAACCCCCCCGGACTAGCGGTGGGGGGGGGCTCCTACAATGAGCAGTTCTTC.

The chain recombines TRBV6-1 with TRBJ2-5; TRBD1 matches at 10 bases. Germline lookup yields CDR1 MNHNS and CDR2 SASEGT. The length of the CDR3 is 15 residues. With 10 bases clipped from V and 5 bases from J, the junction kept 13 bases outside the gene matches. The DNA for the CDR3 is TGTGCCACCCTTTCCCGGGACAGGGGACCGGAGACCCAGTACTTC. It encodes CATLSRDRGPETQYF.

The V and J genes are TRBV5-6 and TRBJ2-3, with 11 bases aligning to TRBD2. The CDR3 has 17 amino acids. CDR1 is SGHDT, CDR2 YYEEEE, per germline. The V segment lost 4 bases and the J segment 2 bases; nucleotides outside the gene matches: 9. The CDR3 is CASSVPPGLAVTDTQYF. The CDR3 DNA sequence: TGTGCCAGCAGCGTCCCCCCGGGACTAGCGGTCACAGATACGCAGTATTTT.

The J gene is TRBJ2-1, the V gene TRBV18, with 11 bases identical to TRBD2. This CDR3 is built from 17 residues. Germline V CDR1 and CDR2: KGHSH, LQKENI. Trimming cost V 3 bases and J 5 bases; bases outside gene matches: 9. CDR3 nucleotides: TGTGCCAGCTCACCGCTTAGCGGGAGGGCCGTCAACAATGAGCAGTTCTTC. Protein: CASSPLSGRAVNNEQFF.

The chain joins TRBV27 to TRBJ2-7; 7 bases are a match to TRBD1. V lost 6 bases and J lost 7; bases outside the gene matches: 9. This CDR3 contains 13 residues. Germline CDR1 is MNHEY and CDR2 is SMNVEV (reference sequence). The chain's CDR3 is CASRRDSLDEQYF. Written as DNA, the CDR3 is TGTGCCAGCAGGAGGGACAGCCTGGATGAGCAGTACTTC.

The V call is TRBV5-4, the J call TRBJ1-2; D unclear. Germline V gene data show CDR1 as SGHNT and CDR2 as YYREEE (reference sequence). The ends were cut back, 3 bases at V and 7 bases at J, with 13 bases in the middle. CDR3 length equals 13 residues. In DNA form, the CDR3 reads TGTGCCAGCAGCTCGGAGTGGATCTCTGGCTACACCTTC. Amino acid sequence: CASSSEWISGYTF.

This clone was seen a few times. J is TRBJ1-5 and V is TRBV9, with D unresolved. CDR1 and CDR2 (germline): SGDLS, YYNGEE. Trimming shortened V by 3 bases and J by 5 bases, and 15 bases separated the two germline ends. The CDR3 sequence is 15 residues long. CDR3: CASSEGALGDQPQHF. As DNA, the CDR3 is TGTGCCAGCAGCGAGGGAGCGCTTGGGGATCAGCCCCAGCATTTT.

V usage is TRBV7-9 and J usage is TRBJ1-1, with D possibly matching TRBD1 (5 bases). From germline, CDR1 is SEHNR and CDR2 FQNEAQ (reference sequence). V was shortened by 8 bases and J by 2 bases, with 21 bases between the two germline ends. The CDR3 loop spans 16 amino acids. CDR3: CASGRWRGETNTEAFF. For the CDR3, the DNA is TGTGCCAGCGGTCGTTGGAGGGGAGAAACCAACACTGAAGCTTTCTTT.

The J gene is TRBJ2-7, the V gene TRBV28; possibly TRBD1 for D (6 bases). With 4 bases removed from V and 1 base from J, the gap between germline ends came to 11 bases. Per the germline V gene, CDR1 is MDHEN and CDR2 is SYDVKM. The CDR3 runs to 14 residues. CDR3 in amino acids: CASSYGTLSYEQYF. CDR3 coding DNA: TGTGCCAGCAGTTACGGGACACTGTCCTACGAGCAGTACTTC.

This sequence joins TRBV2 and TRBJ2-6; no firm D call. Trimming removed 6 bases at V and 0 bases at J, with 12 bases between. The CDR3 length is 16 residues. Germline V gene lookup returns CDR1 SNHLY and CDR2 FYNNEI. The CDR3 here is CASSPTRSSGANVLTF. DNA of the CDR3: TGTGCCAGCAGCCCGACTCGGAGCTCTGGGGCCAACGTCCTGACTTTC.